The rows below give T cell receptor beta chains drawn from one sample of a study of blood T cell repertoires in COVID-19. Profiled with immunoSEQ multiplex PCR; TCRdb holds only in-frame clones, not every one. Of 70,000 to 95,000 clones listed, around 82% were seen once; the top ten hold about a third. The material sequenced was peripheral blood. Receptors originate from a man aged 60 to 75 with COVID-19, enrolled during active disease. CDR3s include the opening cysteine and the closing phenylalanine or tryptophan. The D gene is left open where the match is weak. Only some rows state a clone size, as once, few, many or a class for expanded clones.

V gene	clone size	D gene	J gene	CDR3 protein	CDR3 DNA
TRBV4-2	-	TRBD2	TRBJ2-2	CASSQFPSGNTGELFF	TGTGCCAGCAGCCAATTTCCTAGCGGGAACACCGGGGAGCTGTTTTTT
TRBV7-2	-	-	TRBJ2-3	CASSARQPPDTQYF	TGTGCCAGCAGCGCCCGACAGCCCCCGGATACGCAGTATTTT
TRBV6-2/TRBV6-3	-	-	TRBJ1-2	CASSFFSGRGYTF	TGTGCCAGCAGTTTTTTTTCAGGGCGAGGCTACACCTTC
TRBV9	-	TRBD1	TRBJ1-1	CASQGVNTEAFF	TGTGCCAGCCAGGGGGTGAACACTGAAGCTTTCTTT
TRBV19	-	-	TRBJ1-5	CASSIDYKQPQHF	TGTGCCAGTAGTATAGACTATAAACAGCCCCAGCATTTT
TRBV6-2/TRBV6-3	-	-	TRBJ2-1	CASSRGTLVYRSEQFF	TGTGCCAGCAGCCGCGGGACTTTAGTATATAGGAGTGAGCAGTTCTTC
TRBV3-1/TRBV3-2	-	TRBD2	TRBJ2-5	CASSWASGSWGETQYF	TGTGCCAGCAGCTGGGCTAGCGGGAGTTGGGGAGAGACCCAGTACTTC
TRBV6-5	-	TRBD2	TRBJ2-1	CASSYSPGGIRGEQFF	TGTGCCAGCAGTTACTCACCGGGGGGGATACGCGGTGAGCAGTTCTTC
TRBV27	-	TRBD1	TRBJ1-5	CASGSVGTGNQPQHF	TGTGCCAGCGGATCAGTCGGGACAGGGAATCAGCCCCAGCATTTT
TRBV14	-	-	TRBJ1-1	CASSQMARTAFF	TGTGCCAGCAGCCAGATGGCACGGACTGCTTTCTTT
TRBV5-1	-	-	TRBJ2-1	CASHWGLLSYNEQFF	TGCGCCAGCCACTGGGGGCTACTCTCCTACAATGAGCAGTTCTTC
TRBV3-1/TRBV3-2	-	-	TRBJ1-5	CASSQLNQPQHF	TGTGCCAGCAGCCAACTCAATCAGCCCCAGCATTTT
TRBV11-2	-	-	TRBJ1-3	CASSLWAAGNTIYF	TGTGCCAGCAGCTTATGGGCAGCTGGAAACACCATATATTTT
TRBV12-3/TRBV12-4	-	-	TRBJ2-1	CASSLSRDLEQFF	TGTGCCAGCAGTTTATCCCGGGACTTGGAGCAGTTCTTC
TRBV9	-	TRBD1	TRBJ1-2	CASSVTGAAYGYTF	TGTGCCAGCAGCGTCACAGGGGCTGCCTATGGCTACACCTTC
TRBV5-4	-	TRBD1	TRBJ2-7	CASSPDRGPTVYEQYF	TGTGCCAGCAGCCCCGACAGGGGCCCGACCGTCTACGAGCAGTACTTC
TRBV15	few	TRBD1	TRBJ1-5	CATSRGGMYRGEGQPQHF	TGTGCCACCAGCAGAGGGGGAATGTACAGGGGCGAAGGGCAGCCCCAGCATTTT
TRBV29-1	-	-	TRBJ1-2	CSVRGRDGYGYTF	TGCAGCGTTCGAGGGCGGGATGGCTATGGCTACACCTTC
TRBV19	-	TRBD2	TRBJ2-1	CASSPGLAGTLSYNEQFF	TGTGCCAGTAGTCCGGGACTAGCGGGAACCCTCTCCTACAATGAGCAGTTCTTC
TRBV4-2	-	-	TRBJ2-7	CASSRTDYSYEQYF	TGTGCCAGCAGCCGTACGGACTACTCCTACGAGCAGTACTTC
TRBV30	-	TRBD1	TRBJ1-3	CAWTHGQGGGNTIYF	TGTGCCTGGACCCACGGACAGGGGGGTGGAAACACCATATATTTT
TRBV19	once	-	TRBJ2-3	CASSTTSPDTQYF	TGTGCCAGTAGTACCACTTCTCCAGATACGCAGTATTTT
TRBV9	-	-	TRBJ2-1	CASSVGGLERSNEQFF	TGTGCCAGCAGCGTAGGGGGGCTGGAGAGGTCCAATGAGCAGTTCTTC
TRBV12-3/TRBV12-4	-	-	TRBJ2-5	CASSLDSGETQYF	TGTGCCAGCAGTTTAGATTCGGGGGAGACCCAGTACTTC
TRBV5-1	-	-	TRBJ1-4	CASSLRPGGPQEEKLFF	TGCGCCAGCAGCTTGCGACCGGGGGGGCCGCAGGAAGAAAAACTGTTTTTT
TRBV12-3/TRBV12-4	-	-	TRBJ2-5	CASRSPGETQYF	TGTGCCAGCAGGTCCCCCGGAGAGACCCAGTACTTC
TRBV7-2	-	-	TRBJ2-7	CASSLVGYEQYF	TGTGCCAGCAGCTTAGTCGGCTACGAGCAGTACTTC
TRBV9	-	TRBD1	TRBJ1-2	CASSPGQGVGYGYTF	TGTGCCAGCAGCCCAGGACAGGGGGTCGGCTATGGCTACACCTTC
TRBV2	-	TRBD1	TRBJ2-1	CAGRDSYNEQFF	TGTGCCGGCCGGGACAGCTACAATGAGCAGTTCTTC
TRBV7-9	-	TRBD1	TRBJ1-2	CASSLESRGDYGYTF	TGTGCCAGCAGCTTAGAAAGCAGGGGGGACTATGGCTACACCTTC
TRBV7-5	-	-	TRBJ2-7	CARSSDREGGWEQYF	TGTGCCAGAAGCTCGGACAGGGAGGGAGGTTGGGAGCAGTACTTC
TRBV3-1/TRBV3-2	-	-	TRBJ2-7	CASSQWTAYEQYF	TGTGCCAGCAGCCAATGGACAGCTTACGAGCAGTACTTC
TRBV6-5	once	-	TRBJ2-7	CASSPPSGIGQYF	TGTGCCAGCAGTCCCCCTTCAGGGATTGGGCAGTACTTC
TRBV14	-	TRBD1	TRBJ2-5	CASSYTRRGQGSGLIQETQYF	TGTGCCAGCAGCTACACGAGGAGGGGACAGGGGTCTGGCTTAATCCAAGAGACCCAGTACTTC
TRBV9	few	TRBD2	TRBJ2-3	CASSGLAGVSDTQYF	TGTGCCAGCAGCGGATTAGCGGGAGTTTCAGATACGCAGTATTTT
TRBV5-1	-	-	TRBJ2-3	CASSLGDGGHTQYF	TGCGCCAGCAGCTTGGGAGACGGGGGGCATACGCAGTATTTT
TRBV6-2/TRBV6-3	-	-	TRBJ1-2	CASSGDIRGYTF	TGTGCCAGCAGCGGGGACATCCGGGGCTACACCTTC
TRBV27	-	-	TRBJ1-4	CASSFRGNYEKLFF	TGTGCCAGCAGTTTTAGAGGGAATTATGAAAAACTGTTTTTT
TRBV5-5	many	-	TRBJ1-5	CASSPRESHSNQPQHF	TGTGCCAGCAGCCCCCGGGAGTCACATAGCAATCAGCCCCAGCATTTT
TRBV9	-	TRBD1	TRBJ1-6	CASSVVDRGNSPLHF	TGTGCCAGCAGCGTAGTCGACAGGGGGAACTCACCCCTCCACTTT
TRBV5-1	-	-	TRBJ2-7	CASSFTGPYEQYF	TGCGCCAGCAGCTTTACAGGGCCCTACGAGCAGTACTTC
TRBV5-1	-	TRBD1	TRBJ2-3	CASSFQDRTSTDTQYF	TGCGCCAGCAGCTTCCAGGACAGGACTAGCACAGATACGCAGTATTTT
TRBV5-4	-	-	TRBJ2-5	CASSLAERSQETQYF	TGTGCCAGCAGCTTGGCCGAGCGGAGCCAAGAGACCCAGTACTTC
TRBV5-4	-	TRBD2	TRBJ2-1	CASSLRTSGGAEQFF	TGTGCCAGCAGCCTACGGACTAGCGGGGGGGCCGAGCAGTTCTTC
TRBV5-1	-	-	TRBJ2-7	CASSLAGIGYEQYF	TGCGCCAGCAGCCTTGCAGGGATCGGTTACGAGCAGTACTTC
TRBV11-2	-	TRBD2	TRBJ2-2	CASSRAGTNTGELFF	TGTGCCAGCAGCAGAGCGGGGACGAACACCGGGGAGCTGTTTTTT